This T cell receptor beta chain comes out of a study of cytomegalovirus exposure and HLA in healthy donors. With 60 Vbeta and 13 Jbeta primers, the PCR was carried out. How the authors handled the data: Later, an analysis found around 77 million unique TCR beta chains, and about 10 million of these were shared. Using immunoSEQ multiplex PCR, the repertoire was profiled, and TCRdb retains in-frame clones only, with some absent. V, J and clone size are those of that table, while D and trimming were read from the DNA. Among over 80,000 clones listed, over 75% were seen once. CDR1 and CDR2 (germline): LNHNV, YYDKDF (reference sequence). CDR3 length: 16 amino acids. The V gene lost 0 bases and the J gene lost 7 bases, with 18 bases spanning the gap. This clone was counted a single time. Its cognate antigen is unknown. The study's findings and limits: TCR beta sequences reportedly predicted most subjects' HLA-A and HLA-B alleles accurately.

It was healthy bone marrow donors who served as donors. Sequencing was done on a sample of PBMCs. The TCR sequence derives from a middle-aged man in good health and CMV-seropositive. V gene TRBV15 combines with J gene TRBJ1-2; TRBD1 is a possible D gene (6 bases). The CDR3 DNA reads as TGTGCCACCAGCAGAGATAGGCCCAAGATGACAGGTGGCTACACCTTC. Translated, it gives CATSRDRPKMTGGYTF.